This TCR beta chain was captured by sequencing in a study of T cells in Graves' hyperthyroidism and ophthalmopathy. About the research overall: Peripheral blood was secured at the point of initial diagnosis, before any treatment.

Amplified TCR beta CDR3 regions derived from RNA transcripts. In the first-round RT-PCR of the TCR CDR3, the HTBI primer set was used. TCRdb ran MiXCR on the multiplex PCR reads and lists one entry per CDR3 protein. The table has some 550,000 distinct CDR3 sequences, 20% seen once. This clonotype was recorded many times. V lost 8 bases and J 0 bases, leaving 8 bases between the germline ends. This CDR3 is built from 13 residues. Germline values: CDR1 ENHRY, CDR2 SYGVKD. What was sequenced was blood. The TCR originated in a man between 18 and 29 years old with Graves' hyperthyroidism. This chain uses TRBV10-3 with TRBJ1-5; D remains unclear. Here the CDR3 reads CAIASNSNQPQHF. The DNA for the CDR3 is TGTGCCATCGCCTCAAATAGCAATCAGCCCCAGCATTTT.